These 15 T cell receptor beta chains share one sample of origin, sequenced in a study of control samples from healthy donors and cancer patients. Sequenced by immunoSEQ multiplex PCR; TCRdb stores in-frame clones only, minus some. The data show about 110,000 clones, with approximately 90% seen just once and roughly 4.5% held by the top ten. Sequenced input: blood. These receptors were taken from a human donor in good health. The donor label of this sample is uncertain.

This sequence joins TRBV6-5 and TRBJ1-1; TRBD1 matches 7 bases. V dropped 6 bases and J dropped 8; count of bases not matched to a gene: 6. This CDR3 region has 12 residues. Per germline, CDR1 MNHEY and CDR2 SVGAGI. This chain's CDR3 is CASREGQYEAFF. In DNA, the CDR3 is TGTGCCAGCAGGGAGGGACAGTACGAAGCTTTCTTT.

The chain combines TRBV7-9 with TRBJ1-4, with unresolved D. The germline gives CDR1 SEHNR, CDR2 FQNEAQ (reference sequence). V lost 8 bases to trimming and J lost 8 bases, with 18 bases between them. The CDR3 is made up of 14 amino acids. This CDR3 reads CASSVASGGEKLFF. In DNA form, the CDR3 reads TGTGCCAGCTCCGTGGCCAGTGGAGGCGAAAAACTGTTTTTT.

This chain links TRBV5-1 with TRBJ1-1; 10 nucleotides align to TRBD1. The CDR3 totals 16 residues. The germline V gene encodes CDR1 SGHRS and CDR2 YFSETQ. The V and J ends lost 4 bases and 5 bases, in that order; junction bases with no gene match: 11. CDR3 loop: CASSLGTGEGRTEAFF. In nucleotides, the CDR3 is TGCGCCAGCAGCCTCGGGACAGGGGAGGGTAGGACTGAAGCTTTCTTT.

The rearrangement uses TRBV12-1 and TRBJ1-2. TRBV12-1 is a pseudogene. The CDR3 has 10 amino acids. The chain's CDR3 is CASSPEGYTF. CDR3 sequence (DNA): TGTGCCAGCAGCCCCGAGGGCTACACCTTC.

The chain combines TRBV6-6 with TRBJ1-6; D is unresolved. The CDR3 totals 16 residues. Germline CDR1 and CDR2: MNHNY and SVGAGI (reference sequence). The V end lost 0 bases, the J end lost 7 bases, and 13 bases lay between the germline ends. CDR3 amino acids: CASSYSLAAPNSPLHF. Written as DNA, the CDR3 is TGTGCCAGCAGTTACTCCCTGGCCGCGCCGAATTCACCCCTCCACTTT.

The chain recombines TRBV29-1 with TRBJ2-7; D call uncertain. CDR1 is SQVTM, CDR2 ANQGSEA, per germline. The CDR3 sequence is 11 residues long. Trimming pared 2 bases from V and 4 bases from J, leaving 6 bases between. In nucleotides, the CDR3 is TGCAGCGTTGAATTTCGGTACGAGCAGTACTTC. Translating gives CSVEFRYEQYF.

The rearrangement uses TRBV9 and TRBJ2-2; no firm D call. The CDR3 covers 15 residues. Trimming took off 0 bases at V and 1 base at J, with 7 bases between the two ends. Germline V gene lookup returns CDR1 SGDLS and CDR2 YYNGEE. The CDR3, as DNA: TGTGCCAGCAGCGTAGTGGTCGAGAACACCGGGGAGCTGTTTTTT. It translates to CASSVVVENTGELFF.

The chain uses TRBV19 and TRBJ2-1, with D uncertain. CDR1 is LNHDA, CDR2 SQIVND, per germline (reference sequence). The CDR3 is 14 amino acids. Deletions cut 7 bases from V and 7 bases from J, with 17 bases between. The DNA of the CDR3 is TGTGCCAGTACCTCCGGGTCTTCAAGGAATGAGCAGTTCTTC. It specifies CASTSGSSRNEQFF.

J is TRBJ2-7 and V is TRBV5-1; no firm D call. V shed 0 bases and J shed 2 bases, with 9 bases lying between them. The germline gives CDR1 SGHRS, CDR2 YFSETQ. The CDR3 is 14 amino acids. The CDR3 region has the DNA TGCGCCAGCAGCTTGGGAAGTGGGCCCTACGAGCAGTACTTC. This translates into CASSLGSGPYEQYF.

The chain has TRBV25-1 and TRBJ2-5; 10 nucleotides match TRBD1. The V gene end was trimmed by 5 bases and the J gene end by 4 bases; junction bases not matched to a gene: 7. CDR3 length: 15 amino acids. The germline CDR1 and CDR2 sequences are MGHDK and SYGVNS. The CDR3 here is CASSYRDRGRETQYF. The CDR3 DNA sequence: TGTGCCAGCAGTTACCGGGACAGGGGACGAGAGACCCAGTACTTC.

V is TRBV10-3 and J is TRBJ2-3; TRBD2 is a possible D gene (5 bases). Trimming removed 8 bases at V and 4 bases at J, with 10 bases between. This CDR3 comprises 12 residues. Germline V gene lookup returns CDR1 ENHRY and CDR2 SYGVKD. The chain's CDR3 is CAIRGGSDTQYF. The CDR3 nucleotides are TGTGCCATCCGCGGAGGATCAGATACGCAGTATTTT.

This chain links TRBV7-9 with TRBJ2-1; 10 bases agree with TRBD1. There are 14 residues in the CDR3. Losses at the gene ends were 5 bases for V and 6 bases for J; bases not matched to a gene: 4. Germline CDR1 is SEHNR and CDR2 is FQNEAQ (reference sequence). CDR3 sequence reads: CASSPRDRGNEQFF. The CDR3 region has the DNA TGTGCCAGCAGCCCCCGGGACAGGGGCAATGAGCAGTTCTTC.

This clone appeared a few times. The V gene is TRBV11-2, the J gene TRBJ2-2; D is unclear. CDR1 is SGHAT and CDR2 is FQNNGV in the germline V gene. Trimming shortened V by 2 bases and J by 1 base, and 8 bases separated the two germline ends. This CDR3 region has 15 residues. CDR3 amino acids: CASSLLRWNTGELFF. CDR3 in DNA: TGTGCCAGCAGCTTACTTCGTTGGAACACCGGGGAGCTGTTTTTT.

The chain is built from TRBV7-9 and TRBJ2-1; D uncertain. The germline V and J ends were trimmed by 1 base and 5 bases, with 6 bases remaining between them. Germline V lookup: CDR1 SEHNR, CDR2 FQNEAQ (reference sequence). The CDR3 length is 13 residues. This chain's CDR3 is CASSLGQNNEQFF. Written as DNA, the CDR3 is TGTGCCAGCAGCTTAGGACAAAACAATGAGCAGTTCTTC.

V usage is TRBV14 and J usage is TRBJ2-2; TRBD1 matches at 9 bases. Trimming removed 4 bases from V and 5 bases from J; junction bases left unmatched: 8. This CDR3 has 16 amino acids. Germline V gene sequence: CDR1 SGHDN, CDR2 FVKESK. CDR3 coding DNA: TGTGCCAGCAGCCTACAGGGGGCTAGCGGAACCGGGGAGCTGTTTTTT. Translated, it gives CASSLQGASGTGELFF.